These 32 T cell receptor beta chains originate from one sample sequenced in a study of control samples from healthy donors and cancer patients. Libraries were prepared by immunoSEQ multiplex PCR; TCRdb keeps only in-frame clonotypes and omits some of them. The repertoire holds some 130,000 clones, with 85% to 95% as singletons. The specimen sequenced was PBMCs. All receptors come from a man between 50 and 59 years old with head and neck cancer.

V usage is TRBV5-6 and J usage is TRBJ1-6; D might be TRBD1 (5 bases). Germline-derived CDR1 and CDR2 are SGHDT and YYEEEE. V was trimmed by 5 bases and J by 6 bases, leaving 15 bases between them. This CDR3 spans 15 amino acids. As DNA, the CDR3 is TGTGCCAGCAGTTCCCGCCAGGGTGGTAATTCACCCCTCCACTTT. Residues: CASSSRQGGNSPLHF.

The V call is TRBV14, the J call TRBJ1-2, with 7 bases fitting TRBD1. This CDR3 spans 13 amino acids. Germline values: CDR1 SGHDN, CDR2 FVKESK. The V segment lost 5 bases and the J segment 5 bases; nucleotides outside the gene matches: 5. CDR3 nucleotide sequence: TGTGCCAGCAGCTCGACAGGGCGGTATGGCTACACCTTC. Its protein is CASSSTGRYGYTF.

The genes are TRBV27 and TRBJ2-7; 12 bases align to TRBD1. The CDR3 has 17 residues. Unmatched junction bases numbered 17, after V lost 10 bases and J lost 4 bases. The germline gives CDR1 MNHEY, CDR2 SMNVEV (reference sequence). This CDR3 reads CATADRDRGRTRYEQYF. DNA for the CDR3: TGTGCCACTGCGGATAGGGACAGGGGGCGAACTCGGTACGAGCAGTACTTC.

The chain employs TRBV9 and TRBJ2-2; D is possibly TRBD1 (6 bases). CDR1 and CDR2 from the germline V gene are SGDLS and YYNGEE. V was trimmed by 2 bases and J by 2 bases, leaving 10 bases between them. This CDR3 is 15 amino acids long. The CDR3 DNA sequence: TGTGCCAGCAGCGTCTACAGGGCCAACACCGGGGAGCTGTTTTTT. It encodes CASSVYRANTGELFF.

The V gene is TRBV7-2, the J gene TRBJ2-7, with D hard to call. The CDR3 length is 14 residues. Trimming stripped 1 base from V and 0 bases from J, with 7 bases between. Germline V gene sequence: CDR1 SGHTA, CDR2 FQGNSA. The CDR3 DNA sequence: TGTGCCAGCAGCTTAGGGGTCAGCTCCTACGAGCAGTACTTC. Translating gives CASSLGVSSYEQYF.

V is TRBV11-2 and J is TRBJ1-1; TRBD1 might be the D (6 bases). Per germline, CDR1 SGHAT and CDR2 FQNNGV. There are 12 residues in the CDR3. Trimming took off 5 bases at V and 8 bases at J, with 12 bases between the two ends. The CDR3 protein is CASSRQGLEAFF. The CDR3 nucleotides are TGTGCCAGCAGCCGCCAGGGGCTAGAAGCTTTCTTT.

This chain joins TRBV4-3 and TRBJ1-5, with no clear D. Germline V CDR1 and CDR2: LGHNA, YSLEER. The V and J ends lost 10 bases and 0 bases respectively, with 25 bases between them. The CDR3 covers 18 residues. The CDR3 nucleotides read TGCGCCAAATCTTTGGGCTCCGCAGCCATTCTTAGCAATCAGCCCCAGCATTTT. Translating gives CAKSLGSAAILSNQPQHF.

The chain links TRBV5-4 to TRBJ2-5; D not certain. Germline assignment: CDR1 SGHNT and CDR2 YYREEE (reference sequence). The CDR3 runs to 13 residues. V gave up 0 bases and J gave up 5 bases, with 8 bases separating them. The CDR3: CASSLAMLETQYF. The DNA for the CDR3 is TGTGCCAGCAGCTTGGCCATGCTCGAGACCCAGTACTTC.

The rearrangement links TRBV2 to TRBJ2-1; 8 bases are a match to TRBD1. The CDR3 extends over 15 amino acids. V shed 5 bases, J shed 0 bases, and the junction held 3 bases outside the gene matches. The V gene's germline CDR1 is SNHLY and CDR2 FYNNEI. CDR3 nucleotide sequence: TGTGCCAGCAGTCCCAGGGGGCACTCCTACAATGAGCAGTTCTTC. Protein product: CASSPRGHSYNEQFF.

The V gene is TRBV3-1 (or the pseudogene TRBV3-2), the J gene TRBJ2-4, with D unclear. Between the trimmed V and J ends, which lost 0 bases and 6 bases, there was a span of 6 bases. CDR3 length: 13 residues. Germline V gene lookup returns CDR1 LGHDT and CDR2 YNNKEL (reference sequence). For the CDR3, the DNA is TGTGCCAGCAGCCAAGAGGGTGTAAACATTCAGTACTTC. It encodes CASSQEGVNIQYF.

This rearrangement joins TRBV7-3 to TRBJ2-3; D is unresolved. The CDR3 runs to 14 residues. Trimming removed 4 bases from V and 0 bases from J, with 8 bases in between. CDR1 and CDR2 from the germline V gene are SGHTA and FQGTGA. The CDR3 region has the DNA TGTGCCAGCAGCTCACAAGGGAGCACAGATACGCAGTATTTT. It codes for CASSSQGSTDTQYF.

This chain connects TRBV6-5 to TRBJ1-2; D gene ambiguous. V lost 2 bases to trimming and J lost 0 bases, with 4 bases between them. This CDR3 has 13 amino acids. Germline V gives CDR1 MNHEY, CDR2 SVGAGI. The chain's CDR3 is CASSYAANYGYTF. CDR3 DNA: TGTGCCAGCAGTTACGCGGCTAACTATGGCTACACCTTC.

CDR3 sequence reads: CASSVIGRWEKTNTGELFF. CDR3 nucleotide sequence: TGTGCCAGCAGCGTAATCGGCAGGTGGGAAAAGACGAACACCGGGGAGCTGTTTTTT. The rearrangement uses TRBV9 and TRBJ2-2; D unresolved. This CDR3 spans 19 amino acids. V lost 1 base to trimming and J lost 0 bases, with 19 bases between them. Germline CDR1 reads SGDLS; CDR2 reads YYNGEE. The full variable domain, with the rest looked up from reference TRBV9 and TRBJ2-2, is DSGVTQTPKHLITATGQRVTLRCSPRSGDLSVYWYQQSLDQGLQFLIQYYNGEERAKGNILERFSAQQFPDLHSELNLSSLELGDSALYFCASSVIGRWEKTNTGELFFGEGSRLTVL.

This clone was seen once. This chain joins TRBV18 and TRBJ2-3; D ambiguous. Germline V CDR1 and CDR2: KGHSH, LQKENI. CDR3 length: 12 residues. The V gene lost 6 bases and the J gene lost 2 bases, with 6 bases spanning the gap. The CDR3 nucleotides read TGTGCCAGCTCTCCAACCACAGATACGCAGTATTTT. It yields the protein CASSPTTDTQYF.

The chain links TRBV5-1 to TRBJ2-3, with unresolved D. CDR3 length equals 14 residues. Germline V lookup: CDR1 SGHRS, CDR2 YFSETQ. V shed 1 base and J shed 2 bases, with 8 bases lying between them. This chain's CDR3 is CASSLLGNTDTQYF. For the CDR3, the DNA is TGCGCCAGCAGCTTGTTGGGGAACACAGATACGCAGTATTTT.

J is TRBJ2-5 and V is TRBV18; D ambiguous. V shed 4 bases and J shed 3 bases, with 3 bases lying between them. The germline V gene encodes CDR1 KGHSH and CDR2 LQKENI. CDR3 length: 11 residues. CDR3 region: CASSRKETQYF. CDR3 nucleotide sequence: TGTGCCAGCTCACGGAAAGAGACCCAGTACTTC.

J is TRBJ2-5 and V is TRBV12-3 or TRBV12-4; D is unresolved. The CDR3 has 13 residues. V dropped 3 bases and J dropped 3 bases, with 8 bases sitting between them. CDR3 region: CASSFGQKETQYF. CDR3 nucleotides: TGTGCCAGCAGTTTCGGGCAGAAAGAGACCCAGTACTTC.

V usage is TRBV6-6 and J usage is TRBJ2-7; D could derive from TRBD1 or TRBD2 (5 bases each). From germline, CDR1 is MNHNY and CDR2 SVGAGI (reference sequence). Trimming removed 0 bases from V and 5 bases from J, with 14 bases in between. The CDR3 runs 15 residues. The CDR3 here is CASSYSAGTGNEQYF. Written as DNA, the CDR3 is TGTGCCAGCAGTTACTCAGCCGGGACGGGGAACGAGCAGTACTTC.

J is TRBJ2-7 and V is TRBV3-1 (or the pseudogene TRBV3-2); a possible D gene is TRBD1 (6 bases). This CDR3 contains 16 residues. Germline V CDR1 and CDR2: LGHDT, YNNKEL (reference sequence). V shed 4 bases and J shed 1 base, with 17 bases lying between them. The CDR3 reads CASSPFRGVKSYEQYF. DNA of the CDR3: TGTGCCAGCAGCCCTTTCAGGGGCGTTAAGTCCTACGAGCAGTACTTC.

The CDR3 coding sequence is TGTGCCAGCAGCCAAGACTACGGAGTTACTAGCACAGATACGCAGTATTTT. Protein sequence: CASSQDYGVTSTDTQYF. The rearrangement uses TRBV3-1 (or the pseudogene TRBV3-2) and TRBJ2-3; D gene uncertain. CDR3 size: 17 residues. V shed 0 bases and J shed 0 bases, with 13 bases lying between them. In germline, CDR1 is LGHDT, CDR2 YNNKEL (reference sequence).

CDR3 nucleotides: TGCAGTGCTTCCTACACAGATACGCAGTATTTT. Its protein product is CSASYTDTQYF. V and J are TRBV20-1 and TRBJ2-3; D unclear. Germline loops: CDR1 DFQATT, CDR2 SNEGSKA (reference sequence). This CDR3 contains 11 residues. V was clipped by 5 bases and J by 2 bases, with 5 bases between them.

The rearrangement joins TRBV7-9 to TRBJ1-2; perhaps TRBD1 as D (5 bases). The germline V and J ends were trimmed by 2 bases and 8 bases, with 12 bases remaining between them. Germline V CDR1 and CDR2: SEHNR, FQNEAQ (reference sequence). The length of the CDR3 is 13 residues. The CDR3 DNA is TGTGCCAGCAGCTTAAGTGGTGGGGACGGCTACACCTTC. Protein sequence: CASSLSGGDGYTF.

The CDR3 DNA reads TGCGCCAGCAGCTTGTATAAGGGAAATGAGCAGTTCTTC. Protein product: CASSLYKGNEQFF. The chain couples TRBV5-1 to TRBJ2-1, with D unclear. There are 13 residues in the CDR3. The germline gives CDR1 SGHRS, CDR2 YFSETQ. The V end was cut by 1 base, the J end by 7 bases, with 9 bases between.

This chain joins TRBV6-6 and TRBJ2-1; no reliable D call. V shed 5 bases and J shed 7 bases, with 18 bases lying between them. The CDR3 loop spans 15 amino acids. Germline assignment: CDR1 MNHNY and CDR2 SVGAGI (reference sequence). The CDR3 DNA reads as TGTGCCAGCAGTCACGTCCTGGTTAGTGTGAATGAGCAGTTCTTC. Its protein product is CASSHVLVSVNEQFF.

This chain links TRBV2 with TRBJ2-3; D might be TRBD2 (6 bases). Germline V gene sequence: CDR1 SNHLY, CDR2 FYNNEI. The CDR3 is 14 residues long. Trimming stripped 6 bases from V and 0 bases from J, with 10 bases between. The CDR3 sequence: CASRGGASTDTQYF. The CDR3 DNA follows: TGTGCCAGCAGGGGCGGGGCGAGCACAGATACGCAGTATTTT.

This clone was seen only once. This chain links TRBV27 with TRBJ1-4; D not resolved. Per germline, CDR1 MNHEY and CDR2 SMNVEV (reference sequence). V was shortened by 2 bases and J by 11 bases, with 12 bases between the two germline ends. There are 13 residues in the CDR3. CDR3 DNA: TGTGCCAGCAGTTTAGAAAGGTTCGGGAAACTGTTTTTT. It yields the protein CASSLERFGKLFF.

J is TRBJ1-1 and V is TRBV7-3; D ambiguous. Deletions cut 8 bases from V and 3 bases from J, with 19 bases between. The length of the CDR3 is 15 residues. Per germline, CDR1 SGHTA and CDR2 FQGTGA. The CDR3 here is CASQQLTVKDTEAFF. The CDR3 DNA sequence: TGTGCCAGCCAACAGCTTACCGTAAAGGACACTGAAGCTTTCTTT.

The genes are TRBV27 and TRBJ2-4; possibly TRBD1 for D (7 bases). Germline CDR1 MNHEY, CDR2 SMNVEV (reference sequence). Deletions cut 8 bases from V and 12 bases from J, with 14 bases between. The CDR3 spans 11 residues. The CDR3 nucleotides are TGTGCCAGCGGAGGGGGCAGCCCTCAGTACTTC. It translates to CASGGGSPQYF.

This clone came up once. The V gene is TRBV7-9, the J gene TRBJ2-7, with 7 bases fitting TRBD1. CDR1 is SEHNR and CDR2 is FQNEAQ in the germline V gene (reference sequence). Trimming took 5 bases from V and 4 from J; bases not matched to a gene: 11. CDR3 length: 15 amino acids. CDR3 nucleotide sequence: TGTGCCAGCAGCCCCAGACAGGGTACAGGATACGAGCAGTACTTC. It encodes CASSPRQGTGYEQYF.

The chain combines TRBV28 with TRBJ2-5; D uncertain. CDR1 is MDHEN, CDR2 SYDVKM, per germline. The germline V and J ends were trimmed by 4 bases and 1 base, with 10 bases remaining between them. This CDR3 region has 14 residues. CDR3 region: CASSSLRTQETQYF. The CDR3 DNA is TGTGCCAGCAGTTCTCTGAGAACCCAAGAGACCCAGTACTTC.

The chain has TRBV7-2 and TRBJ2-3, with 13 positions matching TRBD2. The CDR3 loop spans 18 amino acids. The germline V gene encodes CDR1 SGHTA and CDR2 FQGNSA. The V segment lost 5 bases and the J segment 1 base; nucleotides outside the gene matches: 9. The CDR3 is CASSPQTSGGPGTDTQYF. CDR3 in DNA: TGTGCCAGCAGCCCCCAGACTAGCGGGGGGCCGGGCACAGATACGCAGTATTTT.

The chain couples TRBV18 to TRBJ1-2, with a weak D call TRBD1 (6 bases). Germline V gene sequence: CDR1 KGHSH, CDR2 LQKENI. Trimming removed 3 bases at V and 3 bases at J, with 11 bases between. This CDR3 spans 14 amino acids. Here the CDR3 DNA reads TGTGCCAGCTCACCTGAAGCAGGGGACTATGGCTACACCTTC. It is translated as CASSPEAGDYGYTF.